Below are 27 T cell receptor beta chains sequenced from a single sample in a study of shared clonotypes between healthy human individuals. Clones were sequenced by immunoSEQ multiplex PCR, and TCRdb holds only the in-frame ones, with some missing. The sample has some 980,000 clones, 60% to 85% seen once; the top ten hold roughly 1.5%. Specimen: memory CD4+ T cells sorted from blood. The subset was: CD45RA-negative fraction. The receptors come from a man aged 18-30 years in good health.

V gene TRBV6-5 combines with J gene TRBJ1-2; D gene uncertain. Trimming removed 2 bases from V and 4 bases from J, with 8 bases in between. The CDR3 spans 13 residues. Germline CDR1 is MNHEY and CDR2 is SVGAGI. The CDR3 region has the DNA TGTGCCAGCAGTTACAATGTTGGCTATGGCTACACCTTC. Protein product: CASSYNVGYGYTF.

This chain connects TRBV7-2 to TRBJ2-7; 11 bases align to TRBD1. V lost 5 bases to trimming and J lost 3 bases; unmatched junction nucleotides: 6. This CDR3 is built from 15 residues. CDR1 is SGHTA and CDR2 is FQGNSA in the germline V gene. The CDR3 loop is CASSPPGTGGYEQYF. In nucleotides, the CDR3 is TGTGCCAGCAGCCCTCCCGGGACAGGGGGCTACGAGCAGTACTTC.

The chain uses TRBV5-4 and TRBJ2-7; TRBD1 aligns across 7 bases. The germline V gene has CDR1 SGHNT and CDR2 YYREEE (reference sequence). After removal of 5 bases from V and 5 bases from J, the junction contained 13 bases not matched to a gene. CDR3 size: 15 residues. CDR3 DNA sequence: TGTGCCAGCAGTCCAACGGGACAGATGATAAACGAGCAGTACTTC. It codes for CASSPTGQMINEQYF.

Note on this clone: Just one base apart from a much larger clone, this may be a read error. The V and J genes are TRBV5-1 and TRBJ2-6; the D is unclear. Germline CDR1 is SGHRS and CDR2 is YFSETQ. The CDR3 is 16 amino acids. The CDR3 is CASSLDRGSGTNVLTF. The CDR3, as DNA: TGCGCCAGCAGCTTGGACAGAGGCTCTGGGACCAACGTCCTGACTTTC.

The gene calls are TRBV30 and TRBJ1-6; 9 bases are shared with TRBD1. There are 14 residues in the CDR3. V lost 0 bases and J lost 9; bases outside the gene matches: 3. Germline values: CDR1 GTSNPN, CDR2 SVGIG (reference sequence). The CDR3 region is CAWSVQGALSPLHF. CDR3 sequence (DNA): TGTGCCTGGAGTGTACAGGGGGCGCTTTCACCCCTCCACTTT.

This clone was recorded only once. The CDR3 DNA reads TGCGCCAGCACCCGGACAGATGTCGAGACCCAGTACTTC. Translated, it gives CASTRTDVETQYF. The rearrangement joins TRBV10-2 to TRBJ2-5, with D possibly TRBD1 on 6 matching bases. Trimming cost V 7 bases and J 5 bases, with 14 bases left between them. The CDR3 is 13 amino acids. Germline loops: CDR1 WSHSY, CDR2 SAAADI.

The chain joins TRBV19 to TRBJ2-5, with D perhaps matching TRBD1 (6 bases). CDR3 length: 14 residues. CDR1 is LNHDA and CDR2 is SQIVND in the germline V gene (reference sequence). The V gene lost 0 bases and the J gene lost 4 bases, with 9 bases spanning the gap. The CDR3 loop is CASSIDQGRETQYF. The CDR3 bases are TGTGCCAGTAGTATAGATCAGGGGCGAGAGACCCAGTACTTC.

The genes are TRBV30 and TRBJ2-7; 9 bases are a match to TRBD2. Germline values: CDR1 GTSNPN, CDR2 SVGIG (reference sequence). The CDR3 loop spans 15 amino acids. J lost 2 bases, V lost 0 bases, and 5 bases had no gene match. Here the CDR3 reads CAWSVRGGRAYEQYF. The CDR3, as DNA: TGTGCCTGGAGTGTAAGGGGCGGGAGGGCCTACGAGCAGTACTTC.

The chain is built from TRBV5-1 and TRBJ2-3; no clear D gene. The V end was cut by 4 bases, the J end by 1 base, with 16 bases between. The length of the CDR3 is 16 residues. Germline CDR1 and CDR2: SGHRS and YFSETQ. The CDR3 protein is CASSPSLKGGTDTQYF. The CDR3 region has the DNA TGCGCCAGCAGCCCCTCCCTCAAAGGTGGCACAGATACGCAGTATTTT.

The V gene is TRBV6-4, the J gene TRBJ1-2, with D maybe TRBD1 (5 bases). Trimming removed 5 bases from V and 2 bases from J, with 12 bases in between. The CDR3 is 14 amino acids. Germline CDR1 and CDR2: MRHNA and SNTAGT. CDR3 protein: CASSQSTGNYGYTF. The CDR3, as DNA: TGTGCCAGCAGTCAAAGCACAGGAAACTATGGCTACACCTTC.

This clone has a handful of counts. V and J are TRBV6-6 and TRBJ1-1; D ambiguous. The CDR3 runs to 14 residues. Trimming took 6 bases from V and 3 from J, leaving 14 bases between them. In germline, CDR1 is MNHNY, CDR2 SVGAGI (reference sequence). CDR3 sequence: CASSRLFRDTEAFF. CDR3 sequence (DNA): TGTGCCAGCAGCCGACTATTTCGAGACACTGAAGCTTTCTTT.

This chain links TRBV10-3 with TRBJ1-1; D possibly corresponds to TRBD1 (5 bases). Trimming left V 6 bases short and J 1 base short, with 9 bases between. CDR1 is ENHRY, CDR2 SYGVKD, per germline. This CDR3 is built from 13 residues. Here the CDR3 DNA reads TGTGCCATCAGAAGGGACGAGAACACTGAAGCTTTCTTT. This gives the protein CAIRRDENTEAFF.

The chain is built from TRBV25-1 and TRBJ1-6; maybe TRBD1 (5 bases). The germline V gene encodes CDR1 MGHDK and CDR2 SYGVNS. The CDR3 has 13 amino acids. Trimming removed 7 bases from V and 8 bases from J, with 12 bases in between. The CDR3: CASTGGVHSPLHF. CDR3 DNA: TGTGCCAGCACTGGGGGAGTGCATTCACCCCTCCACTTT.

V and J are TRBV6-1 and TRBJ1-5; tentatively, D is TRBD1 (5 bases). Germline V CDR1 and CDR2: MNHNS, SASEGT. V dropped 0 bases and J dropped 3 bases, with 6 bases sitting between them. This CDR3 comprises 14 residues. The DNA for the CDR3 is TGTGCCAGCAGTGAAGCAGGGGTCAATCAGCCCCAGCATTTT. Translation: CASSEAGVNQPQHF.

This clone was observed many times. V gene TRBV19 combines with J gene TRBJ1-1; 9 bases are shared with TRBD1. Trimming cost V 3 bases and J 2 bases; bases outside gene matches: 4. Germline assignment: CDR1 LNHDA and CDR2 SQIVND (reference sequence). The CDR3 length is 15 residues. The CDR3 sequence is CASSIRGQGNTEAFF. For the CDR3, the DNA is TGTGCCAGTAGTATCCGGGGACAGGGTAACACTGAAGCTTTCTTT.

This sequence joins TRBV11-2 and TRBJ1-4, with 7 bases identical to TRBD1. Germline assignment: CDR1 SGHAT and CDR2 FQNNGV. V was pared by 0 bases and J by 10 bases, with 5 bases of the junction left unmatched. CDR3 length: 14 residues. The CDR3 DNA reads as TGTGCCAGCAGCTTAGAACAGGGGAGGGGAAAACTGTTTTTT. Residues: CASSLEQGRGKLFF.

The chain recombines TRBV19 with TRBJ1-4; D remains unclear. This CDR3 has 14 residues. Germline CDR1 reads LNHDA; CDR2 reads SQIVND (reference sequence). The V gene lost 6 bases and the J gene lost 8 bases, with 16 bases spanning the gap. CDR3 sequence: CASRVHKPGEKLFF. DNA for the CDR3: TGTGCCAGTAGAGTCCATAAACCTGGCGAAAAACTGTTTTTT.

Comment on this clone: The sample has other DNA sequences that encode this CDR3 too. V usage is TRBV18 and J usage is TRBJ2-2; D is uncertain. V was clipped by 4 bases and J by 4 bases, with 4 bases between them. Germline V CDR1 and CDR2: KGHSH, LQKENI. The CDR3 runs 12 residues. The CDR3 DNA reads as TGTGCCAGCTCACGGGGCACCGGGGAGCTGTTTTTT. Its translation is CASSRGTGELFF.

This chain joins TRBV28 and TRBJ2-5, with D tentatively TRBD1 or TRBD2 (6 bases each). The assigned J gene may be wrong: the sequence end matches TRBJ2-7 better. The germline CDR1 and CDR2 sequences are MDHEN and SYDVKM. This CDR3 has 14 amino acids. Here the CDR3 reads CASSDWGANYEQYF. Here the CDR3 DNA reads TGTGCCAGCAGCGACTGGGGGGCCAACTACGAGCAGTACTTC.

This clone was seen a single time. The chain recombines TRBV30 with TRBJ2-7; D is uncertain. The germline V and J ends were trimmed by 3 bases and 6 bases, with 15 bases remaining between them. The germline V gene has CDR1 GTSNPN and CDR2 SVGIG (reference sequence). CDR3 length: 13 amino acids. DNA of the CDR3: TGTGCCTGGAGCGGAATAGACCTAGGCGAGCAGTACTTC. Translation gives CAWSGIDLGEQYF.

The V gene is TRBV18, the J gene TRBJ1-1, with TRBD1 as a possible D gene (5 bases). This CDR3 spans 13 amino acids. Germline loops: CDR1 KGHSH, CDR2 LQKENI. Between the trimmed V and J ends, which lost 2 bases and 4 bases, there was a span of 8 bases. The CDR3 DNA is TGTGCCAGCTCACCAATGCAGGGCACTGAAGCTTTCTTT. This gives the protein CASSPMQGTEAFF.

This clone came up a few times. The chain uses TRBV6-6 and TRBJ2-7, with 7 nucleotides matching TRBD2. The trim removed 5 bases at V and 5 bases at J, leaving 6 bases unmatched. CDR3 length: 13 amino acids. Per germline, CDR1 MNHNY and CDR2 SVGAGI (reference sequence). CDR3 sequence reads: CASSQTSFDEQYF. The CDR3 bases are TGTGCCAGCAGTCAGACTAGCTTCGACGAGCAGTACTTC.

This clone was counted once. The chain has TRBV4-1 and TRBJ2-1, with 15 positions matching TRBD2. The J segment lost 3 bases and the V segment lost 5 bases, leaving 5 bases of the junction unmatched. The CDR3 loop spans 17 amino acids. CDR1 and CDR2 (germline): MGHRA, YSYEKL. CDR3 in amino acids: CASSAWTSGRDYNEQFF. CDR3 nucleotides: TGCGCCAGCAGCGCCTGGACTAGCGGGAGGGACTACAATGAGCAGTTCTTC.

As regards this clone: The same CDR3 can be traced to other DNA sequences in this sample. V and J are TRBV9 and TRBJ2-5, with 13 bases that match TRBD2. The germline gives CDR1 SGDLS, CDR2 YYNGEE. The CDR3 runs 14 residues. Trimming removed 2 bases from V and 5 bases from J; junction bases left unmatched: 0. The CDR3 loop reads CASSVGLAGETQYF. CDR3 nucleotides: TGTGCCAGCAGCGTGGGACTAGCGGGGGAGACCCAGTACTTC.

The chain employs TRBV7-8 and TRBJ1-1; 7 bases fit TRBD1. After removal of 4 bases from V and 2 bases from J, the junction contained 4 bases not matched to a gene. Germline values: CDR1 SGHVS, CDR2 FQNEAQ. The CDR3 sequence is 14 residues long. CDR3 nucleotides: TGTGCCAGCAGCTCGACAGGGTATAACACTGAAGCTTTCTTT. Its protein product is CASSSTGYNTEAFF.

This clone was recorded many times. The rearrangement uses TRBV30 and TRBJ2-7; D may match TRBD1 or TRBD2 (6 bases each). CDR1 and CDR2 from the germline V gene are GTSNPN and SVGIG (reference sequence). There are 14 residues in the CDR3. V was shortened by 5 bases and J by 3 bases, with 17 bases between the two germline ends. CDR3 nucleotides: TGTGCCTGGGGACCAAGGGGGGCGGGCTACGAGCAGTACTTC. This sequence encodes CAWGPRGAGYEQYF.

The sample holds many counts of this clone. This sequence joins TRBV11-2 and TRBJ1-2; TRBD1 matches 9 bases. This CDR3 is built from 14 residues. V dropped 5 bases and J dropped 2; count of bases not matched to a gene: 3. Germline-derived CDR1 and CDR2 are SGHAT and FQNNGV. The CDR3 sequence: CASSTGTGNYGYTF. The CDR3 region has the DNA TGTGCCAGCAGCACCGGGACAGGGAACTATGGCTACACCTTC.